This T cell receptor beta chain was sequenced during a study of shared clonotypes between healthy human individuals. Concerning this clone itself: Its antigen remains unidentified. This sample includes further DNA sequences coding for the same CDR3.

The assay was carried out at the deep level. Method: immunoSEQ multiplex PCR; TCRdb's copy keeps in-frame clones and lacks some. Found here are 850,000 to 1,200,000 clones, more than 65% of them singletons; the top ten hold approximately 1.5%. Study donors comprised healthy, HIV-negative adults devoid of recent acute infection or vaccination. Both subsets, CD45RA+ naive and CD45RA-negative memory, were split from the CD4+ cells. Regarding the study as a whole: The represented genetic and exposure-history diversity was limited by the small number of donors.

Germline CDR1 reads MNHNS; CDR2 reads SASEGT. CDR3 length: 15 amino acids. V was trimmed by 1 base and J by 0 bases, leaving 9 bases between them. This chain links TRBV6-1 with TRBJ1-1; TRBD1 is a possible D gene (6 bases). The TCR sequence derives from a man aged 18 to 35 in good health. Sequencing input: memory CD4+ T cells sorted from blood. As to subset: CD45RA-negative fraction. DNA for the CDR3: TGTGCCAGCAGTGAAGGGACAGTCATGAACACTGAAGCTTTCTTT. Its translation is CASSEGTVMNTEAFF.